Each of the 22 T cell receptor beta chains below was sequenced from the same sample in a study of control samples from healthy donors and cancer patients. Generated by immunoSEQ multiplex PCR, the TCRdb table keeps only in-frame clones and is missing some. The repertoire includes roughly 130,000 clones, 80% to 95% of them detected once, and more than 2% sits in the top ten. Sequences were obtained from blood. Receptor source: a man younger than 35 in good health.

In DNA, the CDR3 is TGTGCCAGCAGCTTGCAACAGGACTCCTACGAGCAGTACTTC. Translated: CASSLQQDSYEQYF. J is TRBJ2-7 and V is TRBV5-4; D perhaps matches TRBD1 (5 bases). Germline CDR1 reads SGHNT; CDR2 reads YYREEE (reference sequence). This CDR3 is built from 14 residues. The V and J ends lost 1 base and 0 bases respectively, with 8 bases between them.

The V and J genes are TRBV19 and TRBJ2-7, with no clear D. The V end was cut by 3 bases, the J end by 6 bases, with 9 bases between. The length of the CDR3 is 12 residues. Germline lookup yields CDR1 LNHDA and CDR2 SQIVND (reference sequence). CDR3 in DNA: TGTGCCAGTAGTATGCCTCAGGCCGAGCAGTACTTC. Translation: CASSMPQAEQYF.

For this clone: This sample includes further DNA sequences coding for the same CDR3. The chain links TRBV6-5 to TRBJ1-3; no firm D call. The CDR3 covers 14 residues. The ends were cut back, 5 bases at V and 1 base at J, with 9 bases in the middle. Germline-derived CDR1 and CDR2 are MNHEY and SVGAGI. CDR3 in amino acids: CASSRTGSGNTIYF. CDR3 DNA sequence: TGTGCCAGCAGTCGCACTGGTTCTGGAAACACCATATATTTT.

The rearrangement joins TRBV29-1 to TRBJ2-7; D remains ambiguous. CDR1 is SQVTM, CDR2 ANQGSEA, per germline. CDR3 size: 13 residues. V lost 5 bases, J lost 5 bases, and 16 bases lay in between. As DNA, the CDR3 is TGCAGCGTTTCTGACACTGTAAATAACGAGCAGTACTTC. The encoded protein is CSVSDTVNNEQYF.

The chain is built from TRBV3-1 (or the pseudogene TRBV3-2) and TRBJ2-5; 14 bases are a match to TRBD2. Unmatched junction bases numbered 10, after V lost 4 bases and J lost 3 bases. CDR3 length: 18 residues. The germline CDR1 and CDR2 sequences are LGHDT and YNNKEL (reference sequence). In DNA form, the CDR3 reads TGTGCCAGCAGCCCCCCCCCGGGACTAGCGGGAGAGGAAGAGACCCAGTACTTC. Translating gives CASSPPPGLAGEEETQYF.

This chain links TRBV12-5 with TRBJ2-7, with D tentatively TRBD1 (6 bases). Germline V CDR1 and CDR2: LGHNT, FRNRAP. The CDR3 runs 17 residues. V was clipped by 2 bases and J by 3 bases, with 20 bases between them. The CDR3 spells CASGLTSYRQVFYEQYV. In DNA, the CDR3 is TGTGCTAGTGGTTTGACCTCTTACCGACAGGTTTTCTACGAGCAGTACGTC.

CDR3 DNA sequence: TGTGCCAGCAGCCGGGACCGCCGCACAGATACGCAGTATTTT. This sequence encodes CASSRDRRTDTQYF. The chain employs TRBV3-1 (or the pseudogene TRBV3-2) and TRBJ2-3; D could derive from TRBD1 or TRBD2 (5 bases each). V was pared by 4 bases and J by 1 base, with 9 bases between. This CDR3 is 14 amino acids long. Germline V gene lookup returns CDR1 LGHDT and CDR2 YNNKEL (reference sequence).

The gene calls are TRBV11-3 and TRBJ1-1; unclear D gene. Germline loops: CDR1 SGHNT, CDR2 YENEEA. The CDR3 runs to 12 residues. Trimming took off 1 base at V and 10 bases at J, with 10 bases between the two ends. The CDR3 DNA sequence: TGTGCCAGCAGCTTAGGCTTGCAAAGAGCTTTCTTT. Translated, it gives CASSLGLQRAFF.

The gene calls are TRBV25-1 and TRBJ2-2; D unresolved. The CDR3 consists of 14 residues. The germline V gene encodes CDR1 MGHDK and CDR2 SYGVNS. Trimming stripped 5 bases from V and 2 bases from J, with 9 bases between. The CDR3 nucleotides read TGTGCCAGCAGTTCGAGGCCAAACACCGGGGAGCTGTTTTTT. Its protein product is CASSSRPNTGELFF.

The chain links TRBV6-5 to TRBJ1-4, with 8 positions matching TRBD1. Germline V gene lookup returns CDR1 MNHEY and CDR2 SVGAGI. This CDR3 has 14 amino acids. V shed 6 bases and J 3 bases; nucleotides not matched to a gene: 3. Written as DNA, the CDR3 is TGTGCCAGCAGACGACAGGGGTCTAATGAAAAACTGTTTTTT. The encoded protein is CASRRQGSNEKLFF.

The rearrangement uses TRBV5-1 and TRBJ2-7; the D gene is possibly TRBD1 (5 bases). CDR3 length: 14 amino acids. Germline CDR1 SGHRS, CDR2 YFSETQ. V was shortened by 0 bases and J by 2 bases, with 9 bases between the two germline ends. In DNA form, the CDR3 reads TGCGCCAGCAGCTTGGTTGGGGCAACCTACGAGCAGTACTTC. Translating gives CASSLVGATYEQYF. Full variable domain (missing parts from reference TRBV5-1 and TRBJ2-7): KAGVTQTPRYLIKTRGQQVTLSCSPISGHRSVSWYQQTPGQGLQFLFEYFSETQRNKGNFPGRFSGRQFSNSRSEMNVSTLELGDSALYLCASSLVGATYEQYFGPGTRLTVT.

This clone has a handful of counts. The chain recombines TRBV20-1 with TRBJ2-7; D call uncertain. CDR1 is DFQATT, CDR2 SNEGSKA, per germline (reference sequence). This CDR3 region has 14 residues. V lost 3 bases, J lost 1 base, and 13 bases lay in between. CDR3 amino acids: CSASIRDRSYEQYF. The CDR3, as DNA: TGCAGTGCTAGTATCCGAGATCGGTCCTACGAGCAGTACTTC.

The J gene is TRBJ1-1, the V gene TRBV30; D unclear. This CDR3 has 11 amino acids. Trimming took 5 bases from V and 4 from J, leaving 8 bases between them. Germline V lookup: CDR1 GTSNPN, CDR2 SVGIG (reference sequence). DNA of the CDR3: TGTGCCTGGGTATGGGTCACTGAAGCTTTCTTT. Translation gives CAWVWVTEAFF.

V usage is TRBV18 and J usage is TRBJ2-1; D unclear. The CDR3 consists of 12 residues. Germline V CDR1 and CDR2: KGHSH, LQKENI. The ends were cut back, 6 bases at V and 7 bases at J, with 10 bases in the middle. Here the CDR3 reads CASSPQRNEQFF. The CDR3 DNA is TGTGCCAGCTCGCCCCAAAGAAATGAGCAGTTCTTC.

The chain joins TRBV6-2 or TRBV6-3 to TRBJ1-2; D gene uncertain. Trimming removed 6 bases from V and 6 bases from J, with 20 bases in between. Germline-derived CDR1 and CDR2 are MNHEY and SVGEGT. This CDR3 is built from 15 residues. The CDR3: CASSPSAAAAHGYTF. DNA for the CDR3: TGTGCCAGCAGCCCCTCGGCAGCCGCCGCCCATGGCTACACCTTC.

The chain links TRBV6-1 to TRBJ1-6; D ambiguous. Trimming cost V 1 base and J 10 bases, with 8 bases left between them. This CDR3 comprises 13 residues. CDR1 and CDR2 (germline): MNHNS, SASEGT. Written as DNA, the CDR3 is TGTGCCAGCAGTGAAGAGCTGGGATCACCCCTCCACTTT. It codes for CASSEELGSPLHF.

The chain recombines TRBV2 with TRBJ2-7; D gene unclear. V was shortened by 0 bases and J by 9 bases, with 9 bases between the two germline ends. The CDR3 is made up of 12 amino acids. Germline V lookup: CDR1 SNHLY, CDR2 FYNNEI. Here the CDR3 reads CASSEAPGRQYF. The CDR3, as DNA: TGTGCCAGCAGTGAAGCGCCCGGACGGCAGTACTTC.

This chain links TRBV14 with TRBJ1-6; TRBD1 matches at 8 bases. The CDR3 has 14 residues. V trimming: 3 bases; J trimming: 10 bases; junction bases outside the gene matches: 5. CDR1 SGHDN and CDR2 FVKESK come from the germline V gene. CDR3 DNA: TGTGCCAGCAGCCAGACAGGGGTAGGCTCACCCCTCCACTTT. Its protein is CASSQTGVGSPLHF.

J is TRBJ2-1 and V is TRBV4-2; TRBD1 matches at 8 bases. V lost 4 bases to trimming and J lost 7 bases; unmatched junction nucleotides: 9. The CDR3 extends over 15 amino acids. Germline loops: CDR1 LGHNA, CDR2 YNFKEQ. Here the CDR3 reads CASSRDRTGRNEQFF. The CDR3 DNA is TGTGCCAGCAGCCGCGACAGGACAGGGAGGAATGAGCAGTTCTTC.

This clone has only a few counts. The rearrangement joins TRBV11-2 to TRBJ1-3; unclear D gene. The germline V gene has CDR1 SGHAT and CDR2 FQNNGV. With 0 bases removed from V and 0 bases from J, the gap between germline ends came to 3 bases. The CDR3 covers 14 residues. In DNA form, the CDR3 reads TGTGCCAGCAGCTTAGATGGCTCTGGAAACACCATATATTTT. It is translated as CASSLDGSGNTIYF.

A note on this clone: A much larger clone differs by one base, so this may be a read error. The gene calls are TRBV3-1 (or the pseudogene TRBV3-2) and TRBJ1-3; D gene unclear. Germline lookup yields CDR1 LGHDT and CDR2 YNNKEL (reference sequence). The CDR3 extends over 11 amino acids. V shed 5 bases and J shed 3 bases, with 2 bases lying between them. This CDR3 is CASSYGNTIYF. For the CDR3, the DNA is TGTGCCAGCAGCTATGGAAACACCATATATTTT.

The rearrangement uses TRBV29-1 and TRBJ2-2, with a weak D call TRBD1 (5 bases). This CDR3 is built from 13 residues. Germline V gives CDR1 SQVTM, CDR2 ANQGSEA. The V and J ends lost 5 bases and 1 base respectively, with 8 bases between them. The CDR3, as DNA: TGCAGCGTTAACAGGCTGAACACCGGGGAGCTGTTTTTT. The encoded protein is CSVNRLNTGELFF.